A selection of T cell receptor beta chains follows, all from one sample in a study of T cells in Graves' hyperthyroidism and ophthalmopathy. TCRdb used MiXCR to reprocess the multiplex PCR reads, holding one entry per CDR3 protein. There are hundreds of thousands of distinct CDR3 sequences in the sample; roughly 15% occur only once, and approximately 13% lies in the top ten. Source material: blood. These receptors were obtained from a woman between 40 and 50 years old with Graves' hyperthyroidism. The CDR3 runs from the conserved cysteine through the conserved F or W. Fields, in order: clone size, D gene, J gene, V gene, CDR3 protein, CDR3 DNA. D genes are given only for firm matches. Clone size is given for some rows only: seen once, a few or many times, or a class if the clone is expanded.

many - TRBJ2-2 TRBV10-2 CASGGMEFSGELFF TGCGCCAGCGGAGGAATGGAGTTCAGCGGGGAGCTGTTTTTT
- - TRBJ1-2 TRBV6-5 CASSYSVQARLYGYTF TGTGCCAGCAGTTACTCGGTTCAAGCGCGCTTATATGGCTACACCTTC
few - TRBJ1-5 TRBV7-8 CASSLATGTFSNQPQHF TGTGCCAGCAGCTTAGCGACCGGGACATTTAGCAATCAGCCCCAGCATTTT
- - TRBJ2-7 TRBV18 CASSPPGQVFEQYF TGTGCCAGCTCACCTCCGGGACAAGTCTTCGAGCAGTACTTC
many - TRBJ1-6 TRBV30 CAWSVGANYNSPLHF TGTGCCTGGAGTGTCGGGGCTAACTATAATTCACCCCTCCACTTT
many - TRBJ1-2 TRBV28 CASSFGDGGYTF TGTGCCAGCAGTTTCGGGGATGGCGGCTACACCTTC
many - TRBJ2-3 TRBV6-1 CASDSAQAPDTQYF TGTGCCAGCGACTCGGCGCAGGCCCCAGATACGCAGTATTTT
many TRBD1 TRBJ2-1 TRBV7-9 CASSLTGQGALNEQFF TGTGCCAGCAGCTTAACGGGACAGGGGGCGCTGAATGAGCAGTTCTTC
many - TRBJ2-1 TRBV20-1 CSAIQGTYNEQFF TGCAGTGCTATCCAGGGCACCTACAATGAGCAGTTCTTC
many - TRBJ1-2 TRBV20-1 CSAPGPLANYGYTF TGCAGTGCTCCCGGGCCCCTAGCTAACTATGGCTACACCTTC
many - TRBJ2-3 TRBV28 CASSLIGDQITDTQYF TGTGCCAGCAGTTTGATCGGGGACCAAATTACAGATACGCAGTATTTT
many TRBD1 TRBJ2-5 TRBV18 CASSLAAGQGQETQYF TGTGCCAGCTCACTCGCAGCCGGACAGGGACAAGAGACCCAGTACTTC
many TRBD2 TRBJ2-1 TRBV20-1 CSAGGLAGEASGNEQFF TGCAGTGCGGGGGGACTAGCGGGAGAGGCGTCGGGGAATGAGCAGTTCTTC
- TRBD1 TRBJ1-2 TRBV6-1 CASRSGTGRLYGHTF TGTGCCAGCAGAAGCGGGACAGGGCGGCTCTATGGCCACACCTTC
many - TRBJ2-7 TRBV28 CASSLGVRGVSYEQYF TGTGCCAGCAGTTTAGGAGTCAGGGGTGTATCCTACGAGCAGTACTTC
many TRBD2 TRBJ2-7 TRBV11-2 CASSLQGTSGNYLSYEQYF TGTGCCAGCAGCCTCCAAGGGACTAGCGGGAACTACCTTTCCTACGAGCAGTACTTC
many - TRBJ1-5 TRBV5-6 CASSLYSGQNQPQHF TGTGCCAGCAGCTTATATTCGGGTCAGAATCAGCCCCAGCATTTT
few TRBD2 TRBJ2-2 TRBV4-1 CASSQGAGVLNTGELFF TGCGCCAGCAGCCAAGGGGCGGGGGTCCTGAACACCGGGGAGCTGTTTTTT